This TCR beta chain was documented in a study of neurological immune-mediated disorders. Study-level points and caveats: Multiple sclerosis patients had less TCR clonal expansion than even healthy controls, unlike HTLV-1-associated myelopathy. Among expanded clones, no CDR3 amino acid sequences were shared across subjects, a pattern suggesting private repertoires in all groups. One related-CDR3 cluster, which may be a signature, held the repertoires of 18 of 34 multiple sclerosis patients after phylogenetic grouping.

The V end was cut by 3 bases, the J end by 4 bases, with 24 bases between. The length of the CDR3 is 18 residues. CDR1 is SGHTA, CDR2 FQGNSA, per germline. From 15-18 subjects, over 160 million TCR-beta sequences were obtained in each sequencing run. MiXCR, applied by TCRdb to the 5' RACE reads, yields one record per CDR3 protein. The data show about 58,000 distinct CDR3 sequences, 3% to 4% seen once. This clonotype was found many times. Its antigen is as yet unknown. The receptor was isolated from a woman aged 55-75 years with multiple sclerosis. The chain employs TRBV7-2 and TRBJ1-1; unclear D gene. Specimen: PBMCs. CDR3 residues: CASSFFGSGPGTGTEAFF. The DNA for the CDR3 is TGTGCCAGCAGCTTCTTTGGGTCTGGTCCGGGTACGGGCACTGAAGCTTTCTTT.